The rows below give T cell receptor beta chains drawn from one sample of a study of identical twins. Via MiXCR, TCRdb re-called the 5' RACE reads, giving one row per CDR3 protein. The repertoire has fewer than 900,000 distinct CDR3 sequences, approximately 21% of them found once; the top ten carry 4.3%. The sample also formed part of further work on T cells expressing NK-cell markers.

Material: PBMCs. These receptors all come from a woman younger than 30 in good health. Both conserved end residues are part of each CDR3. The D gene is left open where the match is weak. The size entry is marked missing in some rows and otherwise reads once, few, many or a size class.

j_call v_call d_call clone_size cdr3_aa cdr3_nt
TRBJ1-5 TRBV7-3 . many CASSRGSNQPQHF TGTGCCAGCAGCCGGGGGAGCAATCAGCCCCAGCATTTT
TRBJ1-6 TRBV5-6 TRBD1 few CASGRRDRAWGNSPLHF TGTGCCAGCGGACGCCGGGACAGGGCATGGGGTAATTCACCCCTCCACTTT
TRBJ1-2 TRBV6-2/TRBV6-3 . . CASRSGLNYGYTF TGTGCCAGCAGATCCGGACTCAACTATGGCTACACCTTC
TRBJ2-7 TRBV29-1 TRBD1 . CSVVGTGYIYEQYF TGCAGCGTTGTCGGGACAGGGTATATCTACGAGCAGTACTTC
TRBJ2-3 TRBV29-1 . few CSVEDPSSTQYF TGCAGCGTTGAAGACCCGTCCTCTACGCAGTATTTT
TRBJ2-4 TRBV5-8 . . CASSLEGGSIAKNIQYF TGTGCCAGCAGCTTGGAAGGGGGATCAATAGCCAAAAACATTCAGTACTTC
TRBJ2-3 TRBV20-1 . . CSASFGGPEGTTDTQYF TGCAGTGCTAGTTTTGGAGGCCCGGAGGGCACAACAGATACGCAGTATTTT
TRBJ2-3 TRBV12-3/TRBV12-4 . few CASSFTQGFVADTQYF TGTGCCAGCAGTTTCACCCAGGGGTTCGTGGCAGATACGCAGTATTTT
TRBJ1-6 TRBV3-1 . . CASSQDGWEGSPLHF TGTGCCAGCAGCCAAGACGGGTGGGAGGGGTCACCCCTCCACTTT
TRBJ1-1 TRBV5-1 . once CASTRSQENTEAFF TGCGCCAGCACCCGGTCCCAGGAGAACACTGAAGCTTTCTTT
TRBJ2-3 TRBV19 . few CASSMMILGTDTQYF TGTGCCAGTAGTATGATGATATTGGGCACAGATACGCAGTATTTT
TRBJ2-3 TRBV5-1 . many CASSLQGSMGDTQYF TGCGCCAGCAGCTTGCAGGGATCGATGGGAGATACGCAGTATTTT
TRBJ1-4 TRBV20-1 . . CSARMGPGKEKLFF TGCAGTGCTAGAATGGGGCCGGGAAAGGAAAAACTGTTTTTT
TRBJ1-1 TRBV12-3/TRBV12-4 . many CASSRREGGEAFF TGTGCCAGCAGTCGACGTGAAGGGGGTGAAGCTTTCTTT
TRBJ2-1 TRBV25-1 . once CASSRISSDYNEQFF TGTGCCAGCAGTAGGATTAGTAGTGACTACAATGAGCAGTTCTTC
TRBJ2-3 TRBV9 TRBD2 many CASSAYTSGHNPFTDTQYF TGTGCCAGCAGCGCTTATACTAGCGGACACAACCCTTTCACAGATACGCAGTATTTT
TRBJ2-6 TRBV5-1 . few CASSLAHGGPSGANVLTF TGCGCCAGCAGCTTGGCTCACGGCGGGCCCTCTGGGGCCAACGTCCTGACTTTC
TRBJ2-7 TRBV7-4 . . CACCQVQFLTHRVYEQYF TGTGCCTGCTGCCAAGTCCAGTTTCTCACCCACAGGGTTTACGAGCAGTACTTC
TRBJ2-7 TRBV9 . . CASSSPRGGNSYEQYF TGTGCCAGCAGCTCTCCTCGAGGGGGAAACTCCTACGAGCAGTACTTC
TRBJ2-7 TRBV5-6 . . CASSDPQAFTYEQYF TGTGCCAGCAGCGATCCCCAGGCCTTCACCTACGAGCAGTACTTC
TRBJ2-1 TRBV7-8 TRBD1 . CASIQGHRGYNEQFF TGTGCCAGCATACAGGGCCACAGGGGATACAATGAGCAGTTCTTC
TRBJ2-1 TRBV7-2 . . CASSLARDSGHNEQFF TGTGCCAGCAGCTTAGCGAGGGACTCAGGGCACAATGAGCAGTTCTTC
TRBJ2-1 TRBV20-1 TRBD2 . CSASRLAVYNEQFF TGCAGTGCTAGCCGGCTAGCGGTCTACAATGAGCAGTTCTTC
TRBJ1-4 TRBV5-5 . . CASSVRTGPTNEKLFF TGTGCCAGCAGCGTCCGAACGGGGCCAACTAATGAAAAACTGTTTTTT
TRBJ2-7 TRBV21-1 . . CASSKLWLAESTCYEQYF TGTGCCAGCAGCAAATTATGGCTAGCGGAATCAACTTGCTACGAGCAGTACTTC
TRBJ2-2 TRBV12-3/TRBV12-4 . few CASTLQAKGELFF TGTGCCAGCACGTTGCAGGCCAAAGGGGAGCTGTTTTTT
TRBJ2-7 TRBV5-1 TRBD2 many CASSLGTSGSYEQYF TGTGCCAGCAGCTTAGGGACTAGCGGATCCTACGAGCAGTACTTC
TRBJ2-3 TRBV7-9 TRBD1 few CASSIGTGSTDTQYF TGTGCCAGCAGCATCGGGACAGGGAGCACAGATACGCAGTATTTT
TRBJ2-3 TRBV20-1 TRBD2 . CSARDLRGGPILRSDTQYF TGCAGTGCTAGAGATCTTCGGGGGGGGCCGATCCTAAGGTCGGATACGCAGTATTTT
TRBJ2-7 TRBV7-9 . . CASSQHYEQYF TGTGCCAGCAGCCAACACTACGAGCAGTACTTC
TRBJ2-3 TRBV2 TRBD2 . CAGRTSGRTDTQYF TGTGCCGGTCGTACTAGCGGGAGGACAGATACGCAGTATTTT
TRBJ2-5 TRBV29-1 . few CSVAWGVQETQYF TGCAGCGTCGCATGGGGAGTCCAAGAGACCCAGTACTTC
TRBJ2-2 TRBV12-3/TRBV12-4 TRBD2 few CASSLVGGYTGELFF TGTGCCAGCAGTTTAGTCGGGGGGTACACCGGGGAGCTGTTTTTT
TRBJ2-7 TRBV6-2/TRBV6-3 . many CASSTTHSYEQYF TGTGCCAGCAGTACGACCCACTCCTACGAGCAGTACTTC
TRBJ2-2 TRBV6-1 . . CASRLTGSTGELFF TGTGCCAGCAGGCTCACAGGGAGCACCGGGGAGCTGTTTTTT
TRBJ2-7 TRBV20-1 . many CSARSFRDYEQYF TGCAGTGCTAGATCGTTTCGGGACTACGAGCAGTACTTC
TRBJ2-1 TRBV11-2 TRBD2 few CASSLILAGSGIDEQFF TGTGCCAGCAGCTTAATACTAGCGGGATCGGGTATCGATGAGCAGTTCTTC
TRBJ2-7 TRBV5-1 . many CASSLDLGPSYEQYF TGCGCCAGCAGCTTGGATTTGGGCCCCTCCTACGAGCAGTACTTC
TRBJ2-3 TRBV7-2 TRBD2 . CASSLWRSGVEYF TGTGCCAGCAGCTTATGGCGAAGCGGGGTAGAGTATTTT
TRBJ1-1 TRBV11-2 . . CASSPTWTVFEAFF TGTGCCAGCAGTCCGACCTGGACAGTTTTTGAAGCTTTCTTT
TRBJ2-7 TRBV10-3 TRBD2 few CAISAVSSGSRIGGQYF TGTGCCATCAGTGCCGTATCTAGCGGGAGTAGAATTGGTGGGCAGTACTTC
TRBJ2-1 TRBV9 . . CASDSGGEQFF TGTGCCAGCGACTCTGGGGGTGAGCAGTTCTTC
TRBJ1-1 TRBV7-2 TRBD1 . CASSFLGQGNTEAFF TGTGCCAGCAGCTTCCTGGGACAGGGGAACACTGAAGCTTTCTTT
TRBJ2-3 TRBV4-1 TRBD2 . CASSPDWTSGRLGGDTDTQYF TGCGCCAGCAGCCCGGATTGGACTAGCGGGAGATTAGGGGGGGACACAGATACGCAGTATTTT
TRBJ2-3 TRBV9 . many CASSVARHTDTQYF TGTGCCAGCAGCGTAGCTCGCCACACAGATACGCAGTATTTT
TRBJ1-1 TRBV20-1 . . CSAGGGSEKAFF TGCAGTGCTGGGGGGGGGAGCGAGAAAGCTTTCTTT
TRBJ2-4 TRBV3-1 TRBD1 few CASSQDSGGSQYF TGTGCCAGCAGCCAAGATTCAGGGGGAAGTCAGTACTTC
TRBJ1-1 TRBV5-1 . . CASQLPGQRYTEAFF TGCGCCAGCCAACTCCCGGGGCAACGTTACACTGAAGCTTTCTTT
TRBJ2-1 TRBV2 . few CASSEARLAEQFF TGTGCCAGCAGTGAAGCGCGGCTAGCGGAGCAGTTCTTC
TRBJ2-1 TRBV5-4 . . CASSRVASRGYEQFF TGTGCCAGCAGTCGCGTAGCAAGCCGGGGCTATGAGCAGTTCTTC
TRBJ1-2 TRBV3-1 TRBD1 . CASSRQGAMGYTF TGTGCCAGCAGCCGACAGGGAGCTATGGGCTACACCTTC
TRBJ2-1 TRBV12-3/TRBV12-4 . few CASRGAYYNEQFF TGTGCCAGCAGAGGGGCGTACTACAATGAGCAGTTCTTC
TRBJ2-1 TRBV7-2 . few CASSIRDSRGNEQFF TGTGCCAGCAGCATCCGGGACTCGCGAGGCAATGAGCAGTTCTTC
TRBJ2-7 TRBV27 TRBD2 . CASSLSRAGRSYEQYF TGTGCCAGCAGTTTATCCCGAGCGGGAAGGTCCTACGAGCAGTACTTC